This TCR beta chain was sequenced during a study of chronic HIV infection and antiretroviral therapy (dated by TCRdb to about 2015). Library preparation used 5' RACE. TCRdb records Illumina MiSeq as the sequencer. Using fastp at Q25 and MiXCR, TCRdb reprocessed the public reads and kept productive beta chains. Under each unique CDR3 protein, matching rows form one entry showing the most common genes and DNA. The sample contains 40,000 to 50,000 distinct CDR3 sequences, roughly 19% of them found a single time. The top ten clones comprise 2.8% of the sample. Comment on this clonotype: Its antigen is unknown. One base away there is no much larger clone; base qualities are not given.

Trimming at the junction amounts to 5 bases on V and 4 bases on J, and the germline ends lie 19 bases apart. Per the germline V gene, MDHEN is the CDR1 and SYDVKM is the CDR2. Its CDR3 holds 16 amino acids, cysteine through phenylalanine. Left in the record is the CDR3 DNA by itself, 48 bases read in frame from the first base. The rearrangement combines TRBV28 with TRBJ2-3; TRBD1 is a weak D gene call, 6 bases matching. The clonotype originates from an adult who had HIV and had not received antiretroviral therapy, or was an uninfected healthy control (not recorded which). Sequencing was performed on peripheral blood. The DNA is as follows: TGTGCCAGCAGTCTACGGACAGCGAGGTTCTCAGATACGCAGTATTTT. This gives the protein CASSLRTARFSDTQYF.